The source of this T cell receptor (beta chain) is a study of cytomegalovirus exposure and HLA in healthy donors. Here immunoSEQ multiplex PCR was the method, and the copy in TCRdb shows in-frame clones only, minus some. Among some 200,000 clones listed, more than 75% were seen once. CDR1 and CDR2 (germline): SGHDT, YYEEEE. The CDR3 spans 13 residues. Trimming pared 2 bases from V and 5 bases from J, leaving 9 bases between. This chain uses TRBV5-6 with TRBJ2-3; D is ambiguous. The sequenced sample consisted of PBMCs. This TCR derives from a man aged 25-40 years in good health and CMV-seropositive. CDR3 coding DNA: TGTGCCAGCAGCTTCAGGAATATAGATACGCAGTATTTT. The encoded protein is CASSFRNIDTQYF.